The 19 T cell receptor beta chains reported below all come from one sample, sequenced in a study of Graves' ophthalmopathy and Graves' hyperthyroidism (dated by TCRdb to 2017 to 2018). The sequencer listed for this sample is Illumina HiSeq 2000. TCR beta CDR3 regions were amplified from RNA transcripts for repertoire sequencing. A first-round RT-PCR used HTBI primers with the Qiagen OneStep RT-PCR kit, followed by a second-round multiplex PCR, size selection and purification. TCRdb applied fastp at Q25 and MiXCR to the public reads, then kept only in-frame beta chains. Rows with a matching CDR3 protein are joined into one entry that keeps the most common DNA and genes. Across this sample there are 620,000 or so distinct CDR3 sequences, with about 20% seen only once. The top ten hold around 6.5% of the sample. Sequencing input: peripheral blood. The source of these receptors is a woman aged 18 to 35 with stable Graves' hyperthyroidism. Some clones in this sample may be carry-over from other donors' samples. Donor details come from another sample of the same person, matched by shared clones.

This clonotype was picked up many times. The chain employs TRBV12-3 or TRBV12-4 and TRBJ1-1; 10 bases are a match to TRBD1. The CDR3 runs 18 residues. J lost 6 bases, V lost 7 bases, and 20 bases had no gene match. CDR3 loop: CASTRLTGQGVARSEAFF. The CDR3 DNA is TGTGCCAGCACTCGCCTGACCGGACAGGGGGTTGCTAGGTCTGAAGCTTTCTTT.

This clonotype has at least ten counts. This sequence joins TRBV19 and TRBJ2-2, with D unclear. Trimming removed 6 bases at V and 5 bases at J, with 16 bases between. CDR1 is LNHDA and CDR2 is SQIVND in the germline V gene (reference sequence). This CDR3 comprises 15 residues. The CDR3 DNA is TGTGCCAGTAGGAACAGCCCCACGGAGACCGGGGAGCTGTTTTTT. It is translated as CASRNSPTETGELFF.

The rearrangement links TRBV5-1 to TRBJ1-1; D unclear. CDR1 is SGHRS, CDR2 YFSETQ, per germline. V was clipped by 0 bases and J by 0 bases, with 9 bases between them. The CDR3 is 15 residues long. The CDR3 nucleotides are TGCGCCAGCAGCTTGGAGGCGGAGATGAACACTGAAGCTTTCTTT. Its translation: CASSLEAEMNTEAFF.

This clonotype was counted ten times or more. The rearrangement joins TRBV14 to TRBJ1-1, with TRBD1 as a possible D gene (5 bases). The ends were cut back, 4 bases at V and 6 bases at J, with 15 bases in the middle. Germline V gene lookup returns CDR1 SGHDN and CDR2 FVKESK. The CDR3 has 14 residues. The CDR3 spells CASSPSEGVAEAFF. The CDR3 DNA reads TGTGCCAGCAGCCCATCTGAAGGGGTAGCTGAAGCTTTCTTT.

This clonotype has at least ten counts. The chain carries TRBV29-1 and TRBJ1-2; the D is unclear. Trimming took 4 bases from V and 3 from J, leaving 12 bases between them. The germline CDR1 and CDR2 sequences are SQVTM and ANQGSEA. The CDR3 loop spans 13 amino acids. The CDR3 sequence is CSVGSGDYYGYTF. CDR3 in DNA: TGCAGCGTTGGCAGTGGGGATTACTATGGCTACACCTTC.

The chain employs TRBV7-6 and TRBJ2-3, with TRBD1 identical over 8 bases. Losses at the gene ends were 3 bases for V and 6 bases for J; bases not matched to a gene: 20. The CDR3 is 19 residues long. The germline V gene has CDR1 SGHVS and CDR2 FNYEAQ. DNA for the CDR3: TGTGCCAGCAGCTTTGCTAACGCCCCGACAGGGGAGCCGCGCGATACGCAGTATTTT. Protein: CASSFANAPTGEPRDTQYF.

The chain links TRBV7-2 to TRBJ1-6, with D unclear. Trimming stripped 4 bases from V and 8 bases from J, with 15 bases between. Germline V lookup: CDR1 SGHTA, CDR2 FQGNSA. This CDR3 comprises 15 residues. The CDR3, as DNA: TGTGCCAGCAGCTCGTGGGGAAACATGGATTCACCCCTCCACTTT. It codes for CASSSWGNMDSPLHF.

The CDR3 DNA reads as TGTGCCAGCAGCCCCCAGAGATCTGGAAACACCATATATTTT. Encoded protein: CASSPQRSGNTIYF. The rearrangement uses TRBV12-3 or TRBV12-4 and TRBJ1-3; no firm D call. The length of the CDR3 is 14 residues. Trimming removed 6 bases from V and 1 base from J, with 10 bases in between.

This clonotype was observed a handful of times. The V call is TRBV19, the J call TRBJ1-5; 8 bases map to TRBD1. CDR3 length equals 14 residues. J lost 6 bases, V lost 6 bases, and 7 bases had no gene match. The germline gives CDR1 LNHDA, CDR2 SQIVND (reference sequence). Written as DNA, the CDR3 is TGTGCCAGTAGCCCGACAGGGGCATCTCAGCCCCAGCATTTT. It yields the protein CASSPTGASQPQHF.

The count of this clonotype is one. This chain joins TRBV11-2 and TRBJ1-2; D gene unclear. V lost 5 bases, J lost 4 bases, and 17 bases lay in between. The CDR3 loop spans 15 amino acids. Looked up from germline, CDR1 is SGHAT and CDR2 is FQNNGV. As DNA, the CDR3 is TGTGCCAGCAGCGAAAATATGGCGACAAGCTATGGCTACACCTTC. It is translated as CASSENMATSYGYTF.

This clonotype was recorded many times. The chain uses TRBV19 and TRBJ2-2, with 10 bases identical to TRBD2. The trim removed 6 bases at V and 3 bases at J, leaving 1 base unmatched. The CDR3 extends over 14 amino acids. From germline, CDR1 is LNHDA and CDR2 SQIVND (reference sequence). The CDR3 is CASRLAGYTGELFF. Written as DNA, the CDR3 is TGTGCCAGTAGACTAGCGGGGTACACCGGGGAGCTGTTTTTT.

This clonotype came up a few times. The chain recombines TRBV6-1 with TRBJ1-2; D is unclear. Germline V gene data show CDR1 as MNHNS and CDR2 as SASEGT. Trimming shortened V by 1 base and J by 8 bases, and 14 bases separated the two germline ends. The CDR3 loop spans 14 amino acids. CDR3 residues: CASSEGGVPEGYTF. The CDR3 DNA reads TGTGCCAGCAGTGAAGGCGGGGTCCCGGAAGGCTACACCTTC.

V and J are TRBV5-1 and TRBJ2-7, with D possibly TRBD1 on 6 matching bases. The ends were cut back, 1 base at V and 6 bases at J, with 14 bases in the middle. CDR3 length: 14 amino acids. The V gene's germline CDR1 is SGHRS and CDR2 YFSETQ. The CDR3 is CASSLIQGRGEQYF. In DNA, the CDR3 is TGCGCCAGCAGCTTGATACAGGGTCGCGGCGAGCAGTACTTC. The full variable domain, in which reference TRBV5-1 and TRBJ2-7 provide the parts outside the CDR3, is KAGVTQTPRYLIKTRGQQVTLSCSPISGHRSVSWYQQTPGQGLQFLFEYFSETQRNKGNFPGRFSGRQFSNSRSEMNVSTLELGDSALYLCASSLIQGRGEQYFGPGTRLTVT.

V is TRBV20-1 and J is TRBJ1-1, with a weak D call TRBD1 (6 bases). In germline, CDR1 is DFQATT, CDR2 SNEGSKA (reference sequence). Trimming shortened V by 3 bases and J by 7 bases, and 18 bases separated the two germline ends. The CDR3 covers 14 residues. The CDR3 DNA sequence: TGCAGTGCTAGTGCATCGACAGGAGGGTTTGAAGCTTTCTTT. Translating gives CSASASTGGFEAFF.

This clonotype was seen many times. The CDR3 here is CASSPGLNSPLHF. DNA of the CDR3: TGTGCCAGCAGCCCGGGGCTCAATTCACCCCTCCACTTT. The chain carries TRBV7-9 and TRBJ1-6; D is possibly TRBD1 (5 bases). The CDR3 loop spans 13 amino acids. Trimming shortened V by 5 bases and J by 7 bases, and 9 bases separated the two germline ends. Germline V gives CDR1 SEHNR, CDR2 FQNEAQ (reference sequence).

This clonotype has at least ten counts. The V call is TRBV20-1, the J call TRBJ2-7, with D unresolved. This CDR3 has 13 amino acids. With 3 bases removed from V and 2 bases from J, the gap between germline ends came to 11 bases. CDR1 and CDR2 (germline): DFQATT, SNEGSKA (reference sequence). DNA of the CDR3: TGCAGTGCTAGTCGGATCGCTACCTACGAGCAGTACTTC. As protein: CSASRIATYEQYF.

This clonotype was seen ten or more times. V is TRBV5-1 and J is TRBJ2-7; 7 nucleotides align to TRBD2. The germline CDR1 and CDR2 sequences are SGHRS and YFSETQ. The CDR3 extends over 13 amino acids. J was trimmed by 5 bases and V by 6 bases; bases with no gene match: 8. In DNA form, the CDR3 reads TGCGCCAGCACCGGACTAGTACTTGACGAGCAGTACTTC. Protein: CASTGLVLDEQYF.

At least ten counts were recorded for this clonotype. This chain uses TRBV12-3 or TRBV12-4 with TRBJ1-2; D unclear. The CDR3 totals 12 residues. Trimming stripped 2 bases from V and 6 bases from J, with 7 bases between. In DNA form, the CDR3 reads TGTGCCAGCAGTTTACGGCGCCATGGCTACACCTTC. Amino acid sequence: CASSLRRHGYTF.

This chain joins TRBV11-3 and TRBJ2-5; unclear D gene. Germline loops: CDR1 SGHNT, CDR2 YENEEA. The germline V and J ends were trimmed by 1 base and 1 base, with 13 bases remaining between them. The CDR3 length is 16 residues. CDR3: CASSLVPNRPQETQYF. CDR3 in DNA: TGTGCCAGCAGCTTAGTTCCGAACAGACCCCAAGAGACCCAGTACTTC.